This record covers a single T cell receptor (beta chain). In the source study's methods: Reference gene primer amplification gave estimated nucleated cell counts. Generated by immunoSEQ multiplex PCR, the TCRdb table keeps only in-frame clones and is missing some. V, J and clone size are those of that table, while D and trimming were read from the DNA. The table shows around 64,000 clones, with roughly 91% occurring only once. This specimen comes from a study of blood T cell repertoires in COVID-19. In the study overall: The United States, Italy and Spain supplied acute and convalescent COVID-19 samples. PBMCs, B-cell-depleted T cells, or T cells provided the cDNA or gDNA that made up the material.

CDR3 length: 15 residues. The V gene lost 5 bases and the J gene lost 4 bases, with 17 bases spanning the gap. Germline CDR1 is SEHNR and CDR2 is FQNEAQ (reference sequence). V and J are TRBV7-9 and TRBJ1-2; perhaps TRBD1 as D (5 bases). The TCR comes from a human donor in a cohort sampled during active COVID-19. The specimen sequenced was peripheral blood. The CDR3 DNA sequence: TGTGCCAGCAGCGAGCAGGGTAGGCTGGCCTATGGCTACACCTTC. It yields the protein CASSEQGRLAYGYTF.